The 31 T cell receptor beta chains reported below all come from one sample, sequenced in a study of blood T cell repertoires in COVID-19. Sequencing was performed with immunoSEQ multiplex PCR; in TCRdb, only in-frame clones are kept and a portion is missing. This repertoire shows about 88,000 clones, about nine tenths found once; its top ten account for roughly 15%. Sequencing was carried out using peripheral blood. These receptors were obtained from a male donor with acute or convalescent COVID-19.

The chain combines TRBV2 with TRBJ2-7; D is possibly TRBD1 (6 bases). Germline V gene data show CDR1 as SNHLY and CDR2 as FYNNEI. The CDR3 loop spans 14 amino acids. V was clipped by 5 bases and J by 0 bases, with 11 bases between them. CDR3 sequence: CASSRLQGSYEQYF. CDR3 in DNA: TGTGCCAGCAGTAGGTTACAGGGCTCCTACGAGCAGTACTTC.

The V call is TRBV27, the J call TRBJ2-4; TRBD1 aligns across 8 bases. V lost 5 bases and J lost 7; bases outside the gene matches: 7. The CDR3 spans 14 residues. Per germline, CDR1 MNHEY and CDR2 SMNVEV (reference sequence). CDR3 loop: CASSPRQGWNIQYF. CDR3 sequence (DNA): TGTGCCAGCAGTCCCCGACAGGGGTGGAACATTCAGTACTTC.

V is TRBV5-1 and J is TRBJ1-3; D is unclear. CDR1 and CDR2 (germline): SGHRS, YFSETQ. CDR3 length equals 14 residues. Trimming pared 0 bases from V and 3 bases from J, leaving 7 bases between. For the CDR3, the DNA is TGCGCCAGCAGCTTGGACGGGATTGGAAACACCATATATTTT. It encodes CASSLDGIGNTIYF.

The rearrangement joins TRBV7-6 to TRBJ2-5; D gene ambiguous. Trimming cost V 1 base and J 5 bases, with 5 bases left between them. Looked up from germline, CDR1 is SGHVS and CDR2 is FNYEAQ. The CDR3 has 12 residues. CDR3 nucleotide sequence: TGTGCCAGCAGCTTAGATGGCGAGACCCAGTACTTC. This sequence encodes CASSLDGETQYF.

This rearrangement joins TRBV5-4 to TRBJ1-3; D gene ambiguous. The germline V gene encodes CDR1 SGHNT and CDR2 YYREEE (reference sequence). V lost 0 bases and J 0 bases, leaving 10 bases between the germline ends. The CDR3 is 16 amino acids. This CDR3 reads CASSLGESGSGNTIYF. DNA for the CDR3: TGTGCCAGCAGCTTGGGGGAGAGTGGCTCTGGAAACACCATATATTTT.

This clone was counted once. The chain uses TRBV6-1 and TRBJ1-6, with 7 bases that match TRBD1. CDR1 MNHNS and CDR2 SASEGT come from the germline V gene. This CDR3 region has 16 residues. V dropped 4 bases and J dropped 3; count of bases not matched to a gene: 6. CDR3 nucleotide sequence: TGTGCCAGCAGTGCCGCCGGGACAGACTATAATTCACCCCTCCACTTT. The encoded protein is CASSAAGTDYNSPLHF.

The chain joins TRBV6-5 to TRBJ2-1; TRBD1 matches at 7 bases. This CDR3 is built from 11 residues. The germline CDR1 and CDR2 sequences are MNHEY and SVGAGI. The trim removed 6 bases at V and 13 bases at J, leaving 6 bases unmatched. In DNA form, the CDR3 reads TGTGCCAGCAGGGCCGGGACAGTTCAGTTCTTC. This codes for CASRAGTVQFF.

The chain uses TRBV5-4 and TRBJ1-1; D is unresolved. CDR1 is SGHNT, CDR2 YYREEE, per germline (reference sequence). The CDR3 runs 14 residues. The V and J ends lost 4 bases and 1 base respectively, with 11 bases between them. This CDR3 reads CASSQPRGNTEAFF. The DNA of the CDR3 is TGTGCCAGCAGCCAACCCAGAGGGAACACTGAAGCTTTCTTT.

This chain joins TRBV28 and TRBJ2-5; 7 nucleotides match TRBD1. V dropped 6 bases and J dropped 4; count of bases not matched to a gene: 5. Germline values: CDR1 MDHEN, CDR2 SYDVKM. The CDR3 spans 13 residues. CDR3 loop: CASRGTVVETQYF. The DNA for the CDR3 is TGTGCCAGCAGGGGGACAGTTGTAGAGACCCAGTACTTC.

The CDR3 protein is CASSLGASGARDTQYF. In DNA form, the CDR3 reads TGTGCCAGCAGCTTAGGGGCTAGCGGGGCGAGAGATACGCAGTATTTT. The chain has TRBV11-1 and TRBJ2-3, with 9 positions matching TRBD2. Germline CDR1 reads SGHAT; CDR2 reads FQDESV (reference sequence). V dropped 1 base and J dropped 5; count of bases not matched to a gene: 7. This CDR3 contains 16 residues.

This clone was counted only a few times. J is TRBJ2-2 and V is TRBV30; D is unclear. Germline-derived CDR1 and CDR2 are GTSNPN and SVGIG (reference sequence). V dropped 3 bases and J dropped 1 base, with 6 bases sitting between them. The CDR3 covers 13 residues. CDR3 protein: CAWRVGNTGELFF. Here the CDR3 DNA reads TGTGCCTGGAGGGTCGGGAACACCGGGGAGCTGTTTTTT.

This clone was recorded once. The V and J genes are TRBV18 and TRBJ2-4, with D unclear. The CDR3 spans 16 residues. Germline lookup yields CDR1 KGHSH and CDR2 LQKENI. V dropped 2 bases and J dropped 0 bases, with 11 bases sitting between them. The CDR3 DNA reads TGTGCCAGCTCACCAGTGGCAGGCCTAGCCAAAAACATTCAGTACTTC. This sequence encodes CASSPVAGLAKNIQYF.

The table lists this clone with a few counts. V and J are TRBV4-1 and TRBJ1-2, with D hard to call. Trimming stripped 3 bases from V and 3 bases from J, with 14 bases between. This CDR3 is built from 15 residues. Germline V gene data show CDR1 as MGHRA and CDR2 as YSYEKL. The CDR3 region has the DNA TGCGCCAGCAGCCAGGCGGAGAGCGTTGACTATGGCTACACCTTC. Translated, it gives CASSQAESVDYGYTF.

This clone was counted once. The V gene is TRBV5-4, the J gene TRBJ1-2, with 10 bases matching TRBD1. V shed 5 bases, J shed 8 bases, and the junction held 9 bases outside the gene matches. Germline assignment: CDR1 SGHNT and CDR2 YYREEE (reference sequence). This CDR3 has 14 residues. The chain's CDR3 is CASSPGTGDRGYTF. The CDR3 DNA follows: TGTGCCAGCAGTCCCGGGACAGGGGACCGCGGCTACACCTTC.

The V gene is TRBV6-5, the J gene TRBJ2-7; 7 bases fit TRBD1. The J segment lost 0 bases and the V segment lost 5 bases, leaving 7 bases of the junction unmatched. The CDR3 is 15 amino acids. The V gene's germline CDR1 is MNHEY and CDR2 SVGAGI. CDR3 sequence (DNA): TGTGCCAGCAGTACGACAGGGTCCCGCTCCTACGAGCAGTACTTC. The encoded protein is CASSTTGSRSYEQYF.

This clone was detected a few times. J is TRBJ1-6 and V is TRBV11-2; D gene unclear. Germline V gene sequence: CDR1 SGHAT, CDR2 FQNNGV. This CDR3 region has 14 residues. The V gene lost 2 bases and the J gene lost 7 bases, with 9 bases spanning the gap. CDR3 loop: CASSLNWENSPLHF. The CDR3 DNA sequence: TGTGCCAGCAGCTTAAATTGGGAGAATTCACCCCTCCACTTT.

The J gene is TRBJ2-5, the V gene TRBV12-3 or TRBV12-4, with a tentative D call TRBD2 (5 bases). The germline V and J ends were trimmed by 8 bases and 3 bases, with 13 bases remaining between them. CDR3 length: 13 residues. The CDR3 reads CASRRGGEETQYF. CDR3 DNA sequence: TGTGCCAGCCGTCGGGGTGGGGAAGAGACCCAGTACTTC.

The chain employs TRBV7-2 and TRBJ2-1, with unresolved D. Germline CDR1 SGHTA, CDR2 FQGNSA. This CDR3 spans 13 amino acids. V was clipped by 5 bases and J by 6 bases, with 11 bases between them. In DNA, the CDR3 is TGTGCCAGCAGCCTAGACACTATCAATGAGCAGTTCTTC. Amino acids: CASSLDTINEQFF.

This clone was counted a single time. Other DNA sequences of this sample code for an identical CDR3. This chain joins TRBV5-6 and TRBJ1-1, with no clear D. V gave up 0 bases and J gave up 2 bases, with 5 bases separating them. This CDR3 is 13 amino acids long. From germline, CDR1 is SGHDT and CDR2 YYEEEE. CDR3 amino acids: CASSLGRNTEAFF. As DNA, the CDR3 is TGTGCCAGCAGCTTGGGCAGAAACACTGAAGCTTTCTTT.

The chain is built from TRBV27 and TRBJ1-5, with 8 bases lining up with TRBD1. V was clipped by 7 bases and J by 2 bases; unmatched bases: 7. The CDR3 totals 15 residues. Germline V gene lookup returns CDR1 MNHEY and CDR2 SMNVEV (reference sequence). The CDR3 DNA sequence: TGTGCCAGCAACCCGGACAGGGTAGGCAATCAGCCCCAGCATTTT. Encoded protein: CASNPDRVGNQPQHF.

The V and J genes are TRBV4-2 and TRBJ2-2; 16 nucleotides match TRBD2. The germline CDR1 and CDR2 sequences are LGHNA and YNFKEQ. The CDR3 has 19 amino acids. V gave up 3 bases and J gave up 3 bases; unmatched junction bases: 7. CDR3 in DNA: TGTGCCAGCAGCCAGAGGGGACTAGCGGGGGGGCCGGACACCGGGGAGCTGTTTTTT. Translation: CASSQRGLAGGPDTGELFF.

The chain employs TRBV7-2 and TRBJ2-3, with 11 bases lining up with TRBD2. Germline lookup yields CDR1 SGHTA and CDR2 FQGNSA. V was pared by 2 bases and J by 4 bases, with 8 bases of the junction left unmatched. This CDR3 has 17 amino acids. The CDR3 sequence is CASSLLGSGGGSDTQYF. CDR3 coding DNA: TGTGCCAGCAGCTTACTAGGTAGCGGGGGGGGCTCAGATACGCAGTATTTT.

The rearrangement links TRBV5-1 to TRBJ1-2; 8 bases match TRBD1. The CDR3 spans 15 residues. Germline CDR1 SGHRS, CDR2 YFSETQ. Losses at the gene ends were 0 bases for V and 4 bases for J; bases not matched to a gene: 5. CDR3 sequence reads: CASSLGQGAFYGYTF. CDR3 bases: TGCGCCAGCAGCTTGGGGCAGGGGGCGTTCTATGGCTACACCTTC.

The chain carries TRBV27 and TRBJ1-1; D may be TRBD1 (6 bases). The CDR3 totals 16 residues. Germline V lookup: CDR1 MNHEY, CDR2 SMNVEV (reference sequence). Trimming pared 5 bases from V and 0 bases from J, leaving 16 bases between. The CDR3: CASSPHTDRLNTEAFF. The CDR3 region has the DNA TGTGCCAGCAGTCCCCACACGGACAGACTGAACACTGAAGCTTTCTTT.

CDR3 in DNA: TGTGCCAGCAGCTTGGAGGGACAGAACTATGGCTACACCTTC. Protein product: CASSLEGQNYGYTF. J is TRBJ1-2 and V is TRBV5-4; 7 bases agree with TRBD1. V was clipped by 0 bases and J by 2 bases; unmatched bases: 1. The germline gives CDR1 SGHNT, CDR2 YYREEE (reference sequence). The CDR3 has 14 residues. Using reference TRBV5-4 and TRBJ1-2 for the parts outside the CDR3, the full variable domain is ETGVTQSPTHLIKTRGQQVTLRCSSQSGHNTVSWYQQALGQGPQFIFQYYREEENGRGNFPPRFSGLQFPNYSSELNVNALELDDSALYLCASSLEGQNYGYTFGSGTRLTVV.

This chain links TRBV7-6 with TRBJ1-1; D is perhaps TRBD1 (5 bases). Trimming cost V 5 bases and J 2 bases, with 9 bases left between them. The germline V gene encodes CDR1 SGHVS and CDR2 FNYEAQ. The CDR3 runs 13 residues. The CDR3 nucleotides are TGTGCCAGCAGCGCGGACACTAACACTGAAGCTTTCTTT. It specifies CASSADTNTEAFF.

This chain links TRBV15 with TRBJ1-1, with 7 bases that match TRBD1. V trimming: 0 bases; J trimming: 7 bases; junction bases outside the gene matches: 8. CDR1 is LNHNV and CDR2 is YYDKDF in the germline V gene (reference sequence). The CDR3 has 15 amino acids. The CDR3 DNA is TGTGCCACCAGCAGAGATCGACAGGGAGGAGATGAAGCTTTCTTT. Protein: CATSRDRQGGDEAFF.

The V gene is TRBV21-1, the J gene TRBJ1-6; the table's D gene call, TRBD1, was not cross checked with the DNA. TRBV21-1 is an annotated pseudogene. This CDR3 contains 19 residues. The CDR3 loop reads CASSKVVQELCSYNSPLHF. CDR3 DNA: TGTGCCAGCAGCAAAGTGGTACAGGAGCTATGCTCCTATAATTCACCCCTCCACTTT.

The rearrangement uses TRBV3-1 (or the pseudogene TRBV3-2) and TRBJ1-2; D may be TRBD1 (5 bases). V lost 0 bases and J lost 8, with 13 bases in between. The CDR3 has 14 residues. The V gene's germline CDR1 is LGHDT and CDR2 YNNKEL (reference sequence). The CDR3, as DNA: TGTGCCAGCAGCCAAGAATCCAGGGCTAACGGCTACACCTTC. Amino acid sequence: CASSQESRANGYTF.

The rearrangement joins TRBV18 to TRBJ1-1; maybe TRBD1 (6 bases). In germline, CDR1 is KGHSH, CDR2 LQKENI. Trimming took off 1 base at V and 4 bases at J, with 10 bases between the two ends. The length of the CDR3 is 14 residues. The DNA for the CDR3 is TGTGCCAGCTCACCACGGGGGCCTGGCACTGAAGCTTTCTTT. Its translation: CASSPRGPGTEAFF.

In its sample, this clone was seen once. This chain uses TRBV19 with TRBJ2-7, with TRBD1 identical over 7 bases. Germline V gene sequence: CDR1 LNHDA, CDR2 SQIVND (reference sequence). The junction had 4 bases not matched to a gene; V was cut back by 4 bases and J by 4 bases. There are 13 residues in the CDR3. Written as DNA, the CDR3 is TGTGCCAGTAGTACCAACAGGGGATACGAGCAGTACTTC. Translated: CASSTNRGYEQYF.